The 29 T cell receptor beta chains presented below share a single source sample, sequenced in a study of cytomegalovirus exposure and HLA in healthy donors. It was with 60 Vbeta and 13 Jbeta primers that the PCR ran. Data came from immunoSEQ multiplex PCR; TCRdb stores just in-frame clones and leaves some out. The sample shows approximately 300,000 clones, 80% to 90% of them seen only once. Sequencing used PBMCs. Receptors were obtained from a woman aged 40 to 50 in good health and CMV-seropositive.

The rearrangement uses TRBV4-3 and TRBJ2-7; TRBD2 aligns across 7 bases. Losses at the gene ends were 0 bases for V and 3 bases for J; bases not matched to a gene: 11. This CDR3 is built from 17 residues. Germline-derived CDR1 and CDR2 are LGHNA and YSLEER. DNA of the CDR3: TGCGCCAGCAGCCAAGAAATTCGGCGGGAGATAAGCTACGAGCAGTACTTC. Its translation: CASSQEIRREISYEQYF.

The CDR3 nucleotides read TGTGCCTGGAGTCGGACAGGGGGCGCTGGGGCCAACGTCCTGACTTTC. This translates into CAWSRTGGAGANVLTF. The gene calls are TRBV30 and TRBJ2-6, with 11 bases aligning to TRBD1. The CDR3 totals 16 residues. The V gene end was trimmed by 2 bases and the J gene end by 2 bases; junction bases not matched to a gene: 2. Germline V lookup: CDR1 GTSNPN, CDR2 SVGIG (reference sequence). Full variable domain (remainder filled in from reference TRBV30 and TRBJ2-6): SQTIHQWPATLVQPVGSPLSLECTVEGTSNPNLYWYRQAAGRGLQLLFYSVGIGQISSEVPQNLSASRPQDRQFILSSKKLLLSDSGFYLCAWSRTGGAGANVLTFGAGSRLTVL.

The J gene is TRBJ1-5, the V gene TRBV28, with D possibly TRBD1 on 5 matching bases. CDR1 and CDR2 from the germline V gene are MDHEN and SYDVKM. The V end lost 4 bases, the J end lost 9 bases, and 10 bases lay between the germline ends. The CDR3 spans 12 residues. The CDR3 sequence: CASSSGRGPQHF. CDR3 coding DNA: TGTGCCAGCAGTTCAGGTAGGGGGCCCCAGCATTTT. The whole variable domain, remainder taken from reference TRBV28 and TRBJ1-5, is DVKVTQSSRYLVKRTGEKVFLECVQDMDHENMFWYRQDPGLGLRLIYFSYDVKMKEKGDIPEGYSVSREKKERFSLILESASTNQTSMYLCASSSGRGPQHFGDGTRLSIL.

The chain uses TRBV30 and TRBJ2-7, with 7 bases aligning to TRBD1. Unmatched junction bases numbered 12, after V lost 4 bases and J lost 3 bases. This CDR3 spans 15 amino acids. Germline values: CDR1 GTSNPN, CDR2 SVGIG (reference sequence). The CDR3: CAWNPPGQKFYEQYF. DNA of the CDR3: TGTGCCTGGAACCCCCCGGGACAGAAATTCTACGAGCAGTACTTC.

This chain connects TRBV29-1 to TRBJ2-2, with D possibly matching TRBD2 (5 bases). The germline V gene encodes CDR1 SQVTM and CDR2 ANQGSEA. This CDR3 has 11 residues. CDR3 coding DNA: TGCGGAGGAACCAGCACCGGGGAGCTGTTTTTT. Its translation: CGGTSTGELFF.

The chain carries TRBV5-4 and TRBJ1-1; 7 nucleotides align to TRBD1. Germline V gene lookup returns CDR1 SGHNT and CDR2 YYREEE (reference sequence). This CDR3 is built from 15 residues. V dropped 0 bases and J dropped 0; count of bases not matched to a gene: 2. CDR3 region: CASSLEGALNTEAFF. The DNA of the CDR3 is TGTGCCAGCAGCTTGGAGGGGGCCTTGAACACTGAAGCTTTCTTT. The whole variable domain, remainder taken from reference TRBV5-4 and TRBJ1-1, is ETGVTQSPTHLIKTRGQQVTLRCSSQSGHNTVSWYQQALGQGPQFIFQYYREEENGRGNFPPRFSGLQFPNYSSELNVNALELDDSALYLCASSLEGALNTEAFFGQGTRLTVV.

This sequence joins TRBV11-2 and TRBJ2-3; TRBD2 matches 8 bases. The ends lost 1 base at V and 1 base at J; junction bases unmatched: 4. The CDR3 runs 16 residues. CDR1 is SGHAT and CDR2 is FQNNGV in the germline V gene. CDR3 in amino acids: CASSLAASGRTDTQYF. CDR3 sequence (DNA): TGTGCCAGCAGCTTAGCGGCTAGCGGGCGCACAGATACGCAGTATTTT.

The chain joins TRBV6-6 to TRBJ2-3, with D tentatively TRBD2 (6 bases). V lost 6 bases and J 3 bases, leaving 13 bases between the germline ends. The length of the CDR3 is 14 residues. The V gene's germline CDR1 is MNHNY and CDR2 SVGAGI (reference sequence). The CDR3 nucleotides read TGTGCCAGCAGGGCGGGACCGGGAACAGATACGCAGTATTTT. Translated: CASRAGPGTDTQYF.

Here the CDR3 reads CASSSGLGTGELFF. The CDR3 nucleotides are TGTGCCAGCAGTTCGGGACTTGGGACCGGGGAGCTGTTTTTT. V and J are TRBV6-6 and TRBJ2-2, with a tentative D call TRBD2 (6 bases). CDR1 is MNHNY and CDR2 is SVGAGI in the germline V gene (reference sequence). Trimming took off 4 bases at V and 5 bases at J, with 11 bases between the two ends. The CDR3 loop spans 14 amino acids.

This chain joins TRBV30 and TRBJ1-1; 7 bases fit TRBD1. Trimming took 5 bases from V and 0 from J; bases not matched to a gene: 3. CDR1 and CDR2 from the germline V gene are GTSNPN and SVGIG (reference sequence). CDR3 length: 13 residues. CDR3 nucleotide sequence: TGTGCCTGGGCGGGACAGTTGAACACTGAAGCTTTCTTT. Encoded protein: CAWAGQLNTEAFF.

This clone came up a few times. The chain carries TRBV7-2 and TRBJ1-1; 7 bases fit TRBD1. Trimming cost V 5 bases and J 6 bases; bases outside gene matches: 9. The CDR3 totals 14 residues. The germline gives CDR1 SGHTA, CDR2 FQGNSA. The CDR3 loop is CASSRDSHGAEAFF. The DNA for the CDR3 is TGTGCCAGCAGCCGGGACAGCCACGGGGCTGAAGCTTTCTTT.

This chain connects TRBV12-5 to TRBJ2-2; TRBD2 aligns across 10 bases. This CDR3 is 17 amino acids long. J lost 4 bases, V lost 0 bases, and 5 bases had no gene match. Germline lookup yields CDR1 LGHNT and CDR2 FRNRAP. This chain's CDR3 is CASGLVVLAGVTGELFF. The CDR3 region has the DNA TGTGCTAGTGGTTTGGTCGTCCTAGCGGGAGTCACCGGGGAGCTGTTTTTT.

The rearrangement links TRBV30 to TRBJ1-1, with 7 bases fitting TRBD1. This CDR3 is built from 14 residues. The germline V gene has CDR1 GTSNPN and CDR2 SVGIG (reference sequence). V shed 5 bases, J shed 4 bases, and the junction held 10 bases outside the gene matches. CDR3 sequence (DNA): TGTGCCTGGGGACCGACAGGGTATGCCACTGAAGCTTTCTTT. This gives the protein CAWGPTGYATEAFF.

The J gene is TRBJ1-1, the V gene TRBV7-9; 7 nucleotides agree with TRBD1. Trimming cost V 5 bases and J 0 bases; bases outside gene matches: 12. The CDR3 is 17 amino acids. The germline gives CDR1 SEHNR, CDR2 FQNEAQ (reference sequence). CDR3 bases: TGTGCCAGCAGCGCCCGGACAGGTTTAGGTTTGAACACTGAAGCTTTCTTT. This gives the protein CASSARTGLGLNTEAFF.

The genes are TRBV7-2 and TRBJ2-2, with TRBD2 identical over 8 bases. Germline trimming cut 5 bases from V and 1 base from J; bases unmatched to any gene: 9. This CDR3 spans 17 amino acids. CDR1 and CDR2 from the germline V gene are SGHTA and FQGNSA. The CDR3 region is CASSPGGVRLNTGELFF. The CDR3 nucleotides are TGTGCCAGCAGCCCGGGGGGGGTGCGGTTGAACACCGGGGAGCTGTTTTTT. The variable domain in full, with the rest retrieved from reference TRBV7-2 and TRBJ2-2, is GAGVSQSPSNKVTEKGKDVELRCDPISGHTALYWYRQSLGQGLEFLIYFQGNSAPDKSGLPSDRFSAERTGGSVSTLTIQRTQQEDSAVYLCASSPGGVRLNTGELFFGEGSRLTVL.

The V and J genes are TRBV30 and TRBJ1-5; 9 bases map to TRBD1. V was pared by 2 bases and J by 1 base, with 12 bases of the junction left unmatched. This CDR3 is built from 18 residues. Germline V lookup: CDR1 GTSNPN, CDR2 SVGIG (reference sequence). CDR3 coding DNA: TGTGCCTGGAGTTCTCCGGGACAGGGAGTCGGCAGCAATCAGCCCCAGCATTTT. Translating it yields CAWSSPGQGVGSNQPQHF. Full variable domain (rest looked up from reference TRBV30 and TRBJ1-5): SQTIHQWPATLVQPVGSPLSLECTVEGTSNPNLYWYRQAAGRGLQLLFYSVGIGQISSEVPQNLSASRPQDRQFILSSKKLLLSDSGFYLCAWSSPGQGVGSNQPQHFGDGTRLSIL.

The CDR3 DNA is TGTGCCAGCAGCCCCCTGGGACTAGCGGGATGGAACACCGGGGAGCTGTTTTTT. Translated, it gives CASSPLGLAGWNTGELFF. The rearrangement uses TRBV7-8 and TRBJ2-2; 13 nucleotides match TRBD2. Germline-derived CDR1 and CDR2 are SGHVS and FQNEAQ. Trimming removed 5 bases from V and 1 base from J; junction bases left unmatched: 7. This CDR3 has 18 amino acids.

The chain links TRBV7-2 to TRBJ2-5; no clear D. V was cut by 4 bases and J by 2 bases, with 26 bases left in between. Germline V CDR1 and CDR2: SGHTA, FQGNSA. The CDR3 contains 19 residues. For the CDR3, the DNA is TGTGCCAGCAGCTCCCAAGAGTCGGTTTACTCAAGCCCGCAAGAGACCCAGTACTTC. Amino acids: CASSSQESVYSSPQETQYF.

CDR3 sequence (DNA): TGTGCCAGCAGCTTGGGGTATGCAGGGGGCAACACTGAAGCTTTCTTT. Its translation: CASSLGYAGGNTEAFF. V and J are TRBV5-8 and TRBJ1-1; 8 bases fit TRBD1. Germline V CDR1 and CDR2: SGHTS, YDEGEE. Trimming at V came to 0 bases and at J to 2 bases, leaving 6 bases not matched to a gene. This CDR3 region has 16 residues. Full variable domain (rest looked up from reference TRBV5-8 and TRBJ1-1): EAGVTQSPTHLIKTRGQQATLRCSPISGHTSVYWYQQALGLGLQFLLWYDEGEERNRGNFPPRFSGRQFPNYSSELNVNALELEDSALYLCASSLGYAGGNTEAFFGQGTRLTVV.

This clone occurred a few times. The chain carries TRBV30 and TRBJ1-1; weak D call: TRBD1 (5 bases). Germline V gives CDR1 GTSNPN, CDR2 SVGIG (reference sequence). This CDR3 region has 16 residues. The V and J ends lost 8 bases and 2 bases respectively, with 24 bases between them. The CDR3 loop reads CARSGGWRGRNTEAFF. The DNA for the CDR3 is TGTGCCCGCTCGGGTGGATGGAGGGGACGAAACACTGAAGCTTTCTTT.

The chain recombines TRBV28 with TRBJ1-2; a weak D match, TRBD1 (5 bases). The CDR3 covers 13 residues. CDR1 and CDR2 (germline): MDHEN, SYDVKM. Trimming took 5 bases from V and 7 from J, leaving 14 bases between them. The CDR3 reads CASSPPGRGGYTF. The CDR3 DNA reads as TGTGCCAGCAGTCCCCCAGGGAGGGGTGGCTACACCTTC.

Here the CDR3 reads CASSPGQSYEQYF. DNA for the CDR3: TGTGCCAGTAGCCCGGGACAATCCTACGAGCAGTACTTC. The chain carries TRBV19 and TRBJ2-7; perhaps TRBD1 as D (6 bases). V lost 6 bases to trimming and J lost 1 base, with 10 bases between them. Germline V gives CDR1 LNHDA, CDR2 SQIVND (reference sequence). This CDR3 has 13 residues.

This sequence joins TRBV4-1 and TRBJ2-7; 9 bases align to TRBD2. From germline, CDR1 is MGHRA and CDR2 YSYEKL. This CDR3 region has 15 residues. V dropped 1 base and J dropped 4; count of bases not matched to a gene: 5. The CDR3, as DNA: TGCGCCAGCAGCCAAGGGCTAGCGGGAAGTTACGAGCAGTACTTC. It specifies CASSQGLAGSYEQYF.

V and J are TRBV5-4 and TRBJ2-7; D is possibly TRBD1 (6 bases). Germline V lookup: CDR1 SGHNT, CDR2 YYREEE (reference sequence). V was trimmed by 4 bases and J by 6 bases, leaving 23 bases between them. This CDR3 contains 16 residues. CDR3 sequence: CASSPQLWDTAGEQYF. In DNA, the CDR3 is TGTGCCAGCAGCCCCCAGCTATGGGACACCGCGGGCGAGCAGTACTTC.

V usage is TRBV7-9 and J usage is TRBJ2-1; 10 bases match TRBD2. Germline CDR1 and CDR2: SEHNR and FQNEAQ (reference sequence). With V trimmed by 7 bases and J by 4 bases, 7 bases remained unmatched. The CDR3 is made up of 15 amino acids. CDR3 residues: CASTIAGGVYNEQFF. CDR3 in DNA: TGTGCCAGCACCATAGCGGGAGGCGTGTACAATGAGCAGTTCTTC.

The chain employs TRBV6-1 and TRBJ2-7, with 11 bases lining up with TRBD2. The CDR3 length is 14 residues. Germline CDR1 reads MNHNS; CDR2 reads SASEGT. Trimming took 4 bases from V and 4 from J; bases not matched to a gene: 3. CDR3 coding DNA: TGTGCCAGCAGTGGTAGCGGGAGGGGGTACGAGCAGTACTTC. The encoded protein is CASSGSGRGYEQYF.

This clone has only a few counts. The chain joins TRBV27 to TRBJ2-6; 7 bases map to TRBD1. Germline-derived CDR1 and CDR2 are MNHEY and SMNVEV (reference sequence). CDR3 size: 17 residues. Trimming took 5 bases from V and 0 from J; bases not matched to a gene: 7. The CDR3 nucleotides are TGTGCCAGCAGTCCAGACAGGGCCGACTCTGGGGCCAACGTCCTGACTTTC. It specifies CASSPDRADSGANVLTF.

As DNA, the CDR3 is TGTGCCAGCAGCTTAGGCCCCGGGACAGAAAACTATGGCTACACCTTC. The encoded protein is CASSLGPGTENYGYTF. The chain employs TRBV7-9 and TRBJ1-2, with 7 bases lining up with TRBD1. Germline assignment: CDR1 SEHNR and CDR2 FQNEAQ (reference sequence). V lost 1 base and J lost 2; bases outside the gene matches: 7. There are 16 residues in the CDR3.

This chain joins TRBV2 and TRBJ1-5, with TRBD1 identical over 8 bases. V gave up 4 bases and J gave up 0 bases; unmatched junction bases: 2. Germline-derived CDR1 and CDR2 are SNHLY and FYNNEI. This CDR3 comprises 15 residues. The CDR3 coding sequence is TGTGCCAGCAGTGGGACAGGGTTTAGCAATCAGCCCCAGCATTTT. This translates into CASSGTGFSNQPQHF.